The present T cell receptor beta chain was sequenced within a study of T cell responses to AZD1222 COVID-19 vaccine. Study-wide points: Increases in Spike-specific TCR breadth and depth were seen after two AZD1222 doses. Nearly half of spike-specific TCRs reportedly go after variant regions that carry no mutations.

This table comes from immunoSEQ multiplex PCR, and its TCRdb copy is limited to in-frame clones, with some not included. The data show about 160,000 clones, just over 90% seen once. For this clone: As yet, its antigen is unknown.

The sample in question was peripheral blood, obtained on day 0 of MenACWY control vaccination. The origin of this receptor is an adult in good health.

The chain's CDR3 is CASSQDGGGAADTQYF. Written as DNA, the CDR3 is TGTGCCAGCAGCCAAGATGGAGGCGGGGCCGCAGATACGCAGTATTTT. The chain carries TRBV4-2 and TRBJ2-3; a possible D gene is TRBD2 (6 bases). The CDR3 runs to 16 residues. The germline V and J ends were trimmed by 0 bases and 4 bases, with 14 bases remaining between them. The germline CDR1 and CDR2 sequences are LGHNA and YNFKEQ.